This TCR beta chain was observed in a study of OX40 agonist ivuxolimab in advanced cancers. There are 12 residues in the CDR3. V lost 2 bases and J lost 5, with 6 bases in between. Germline V gives CDR1 MDHEN, CDR2 SYDVKM. Produced via immunoSEQ multiplex PCR; TCRdb's table is partial and in-frame only. Among around 69,000 clones listed, around 87% were seen once. A word on this clone: Distinct nucleotide sequences in the sample also encode this CDR3.

The clonotype was recovered from an adult with an advanced solid tumor such as melanoma, head and neck, liver or kidney cancer. V and J are TRBV28 and TRBJ1-2; D gene unclear. This specimen consisted of CD4+ or CD8+ T cells sorted from blood, obtained in a trial of the OX40 agonist ivuxolimab. CDR3 nucleotide sequence: TGTGCCAGCAGTTTAGGAGGGTATGGCTACACCTTC. Its protein is CASSLGGYGYTF.